The 27 T cell receptor beta chains given below trace back to one sample, sequenced in a study of blood T cell repertoires in COVID-19 (dated by TCRdb to between 2020 and 2021). The library was built by means of the immunoSEQ multiplex PCR assay. TCRdb stores this immuneACCESS table with in-frame sequences only. Part of the clones is absent; in the studies checked, under half of the shortfall reflects unresolved V genes, and no reason is known for the rest. Here the sample has over 250,000 clones; around 89% occur a single time. The top ten hold under 10% of the sample. The sample consisted of PBMCs or T cells enriched from blood (not recorded which). The receptors come from a man in his forties who had recovered from COVID-19.

This clone was observed many times. Other DNA sequences of this sample code for an identical CDR3. The V call is TRBV7-8, the J call TRBJ2-7; 9 bases align to TRBD2. V was clipped by 5 bases and J by 1 base; unmatched bases: 6. In germline, CDR1 is SGHVS, CDR2 FQNEAQ. This CDR3 has 15 residues. Here the CDR3 DNA reads TGTGCCAGCAGCCGACTAGCGGTGGTATCCTACGAGCAGTACTTC. This translates into CASSRLAVVSYEQYF.

This chain connects TRBV6-5 to TRBJ1-5; D unclear. Trimming cost V 11 bases and J 6 bases, with 17 bases left between them. This CDR3 spans 13 amino acids. CDR1 is MNHEY and CDR2 is SVGAGI in the germline V gene. CDR3 in amino acids: CAGSSRVLQPQHF. CDR3 DNA: TGTGCCGGAAGCAGCCGGGTTCTTCAGCCCCAGCATTTT.

The V call is TRBV28, the J call TRBJ2-7; 9 bases line up with TRBD1. V lost 6 bases, J lost 2 bases, and 5 bases stayed unmatched. In germline, CDR1 is MDHEN, CDR2 SYDVKM. The CDR3 contains 14 residues. The CDR3, as DNA: TGTGCCAGCAGAGGGACAGGGAGGGCCTACGAGCAGTACTTC. The encoded protein is CASRGTGRAYEQYF.

In the case of this clone: The sample carries other DNA sequences with the same CDR3. The genes are TRBV29-1 and TRBJ2-7; no definite D call. Trimming stripped 6 bases from V and 3 bases from J, with 9 bases between. The CDR3 loop spans 11 amino acids. The germline V gene has CDR1 SQVTM and CDR2 ANQGSEA. CDR3 sequence (DNA): TGCAGCGTAGCCCGCGACTACGAGCAGTACTTC. It yields the protein CSVARDYEQYF.

V is TRBV7-8 and J is TRBJ2-5; 7 positions match TRBD2. The length of the CDR3 is 14 residues. Germline V lookup: CDR1 SGHVS, CDR2 FQNEAQ. Germline trimming cut 5 bases from V and 1 base from J; bases unmatched to any gene: 4. This CDR3 is CASSTRGTQETQYF. The DNA of the CDR3 is TGTGCCAGCAGCACGCGGGGGACCCAAGAGACCCAGTACTTC. The entire variable domain, with the rest obtained from reference TRBV7-8 and TRBJ2-5, is as follows: GAGVSQSPRYKVAKRGQDVALRCDPISGHVSLFWYQQALGQGPEFLTYFQNEAQLDKSGLPSDRFFAERPEGSVSTLKIQRTQQEDSAVYLCASSTRGTQETQYFGPGTRLLVL.

The chain couples TRBV19 to TRBJ1-2; D is perhaps TRBD1 (6 bases). The CDR3 length is 16 residues. From germline, CDR1 is LNHDA and CDR2 SQIVND (reference sequence). V was trimmed by 5 bases and J by 1 base, leaving 17 bases between them. The chain's CDR3 is CASSLRTALVNYGYTF. In DNA form, the CDR3 reads TGTGCCAGTAGTTTACGGACAGCGCTCGTTAACTATGGCTACACCTTC.

This chain connects TRBV4-1 to TRBJ1-1; TRBD1 matches at 8 bases. The germline gives CDR1 MGHRA, CDR2 YSYEKL. The CDR3 is 14 amino acids. With V trimmed by 4 bases and J by 4 bases, 5 bases remained unmatched. This CDR3 is CASSLQGAPTEAFF. The CDR3 DNA reads TGCGCCAGCAGCCTTCAGGGGGCCCCCACTGAAGCTTTCTTT.

This clone was seen a handful of times. The chain joins TRBV7-2 to TRBJ1-3, with 7 nucleotides matching TRBD1. Looked up from germline, CDR1 is SGHTA and CDR2 is FQGNSA. Losses at the gene ends were 3 bases for V and 7 bases for J; bases not matched to a gene: 3. The CDR3 spans 13 residues. The DNA of the CDR3 is TGTGCCAGCAGCTTTGACAGGGTGAACACCATATATTTT. It is translated as CASSFDRVNTIYF. Full variable domain (missing parts from reference TRBV7-2 and TRBJ1-3): GAGVSQSPSNKVTEKGKDVELRCDPISGHTALYWYRQSLGQGLEFLIYFQGNSAPDKSGLPSDRFSAERTGGSVSTLTIQRTQQEDSAVYLCASSFDRVNTIYFGEGSWLTVV.

The V call is TRBV19, the J call TRBJ2-1; D is possibly TRBD2 (7 bases). Germline loops: CDR1 LNHDA, CDR2 SQIVND (reference sequence). The CDR3 is made up of 16 amino acids. V was cut by 2 bases and J by 0 bases, with 11 bases left in between. The chain's CDR3 is CASSIFGGRSYNEQFF. The CDR3 DNA follows: TGTGCCAGTAGTATATTCGGGGGGCGCTCCTACAATGAGCAGTTCTTC.

The chain recombines TRBV5-1 with TRBJ1-3; no clear D gene. Germline V gene sequence: CDR1 SGHRS, CDR2 YFSETQ. This CDR3 region has 13 residues. V shed 5 bases and J shed 0 bases, with 6 bases lying between them. The CDR3 region is CASSQFSGNTIYF. The CDR3 DNA sequence: TGCGCCAGCAGTCAATTCTCTGGAAACACCATATATTTT.

This sequence joins TRBV9 and TRBJ2-7, with TRBD2 identical over 9 bases. Germline V gene sequence: CDR1 SGDLS, CDR2 YYNGEE. This CDR3 has 16 residues. The V segment lost 4 bases and the J segment 2 bases; nucleotides outside the gene matches: 10. The CDR3 is CASSSPGGGGAYEQYF. The CDR3 coding sequence is TGTGCCAGCAGCTCCCCTGGCGGCGGGGGGGCCTACGAGCAGTACTTC.

V gene TRBV7-2 combines with J gene TRBJ1-1; perhaps TRBD1 as D (6 bases). The CDR3 consists of 17 residues. The V gene lost 2 bases and the J gene lost 1 base, with 17 bases spanning the gap. Germline assignment: CDR1 SGHTA and CDR2 FQGNSA. The CDR3, as DNA: TGTGCCAGCAGCTTAATCCGTGCCCGGACAGAGAACACTGAAGCTTTCTTT. It specifies CASSLIRARTENTEAFF.

The chain carries TRBV18 and TRBJ1-1, with 9 positions matching TRBD1. Per germline, CDR1 KGHSH and CDR2 LQKENI. CDR3 length equals 14 residues. The junction had 7 bases not matched to a gene; V was cut back by 4 bases and J by 7 bases. Here the CDR3 reads CASSQTGGRGEAFF. In DNA form, the CDR3 reads TGTGCCAGCTCACAGACAGGGGGACGAGGTGAAGCTTTCTTT.

This clone has a handful of counts. The rearrangement joins TRBV5-1 to TRBJ2-7; D remains unclear. The CDR3 contains 13 residues. V was shortened by 4 bases and J by 3 bases, with 11 bases between the two germline ends. CDR1 is SGHRS and CDR2 is YFSETQ in the germline V gene. DNA for the CDR3: TGCGCCAGCAGCCTGGGAAACGGCTACGAGCAGTACTTC. Its translation: CASSLGNGYEQYF.

The V gene is TRBV6-2 or TRBV6-3, the J gene TRBJ1-6; a possible D gene is TRBD1 (5 bases). CDR1 MNHEY and CDR2 SVGEGT come from the germline V gene. Between the trimmed V and J ends, which lost 6 bases and 6 bases, there was a span of 12 bases. This CDR3 has 14 amino acids. The CDR3 DNA reads TGTGCCAGCAGACCTACAGGCCCTAATTCACCCCTCCACTTT. It codes for CASRPTGPNSPLHF.

The V and J genes are TRBV5-5 and TRBJ1-6; D is unresolved. CDR1 is SGHKS and CDR2 is YYEKEE in the germline V gene (reference sequence). The V end lost 2 bases, the J end lost 4 bases, and 7 bases lay between the germline ends. The CDR3 runs to 14 residues. CDR3 coding DNA: TGTGCCAGCAGCTTTCCACGGTATAATTCACCCCTCCACTTT. It specifies CASSFPRYNSPLHF. Looking up the rest from reference TRBV5-5 and TRBJ1-6 gives the full variable domain: DAGVTQSPTHLIKTRGQQVTLRCSPISGHKSVSWYQQVLGQGPQFIFQYYEKEERGRGNFPDRFSARQFPNYSSELNVNALLLGDSALYLCASSFPRYNSPLHFGNGTRLTVT.

This chain links TRBV10-2 with TRBJ1-1; D may be TRBD1 (5 bases). Germline loops: CDR1 WSHSY, CDR2 SAAADI. Trimming removed 7 bases at V and 0 bases at J, with 9 bases between. This CDR3 has 13 amino acids. The chain's CDR3 is CASTAGMNTEAFF. The CDR3 DNA follows: TGCGCCAGCACAGCAGGGATGAACACTGAAGCTTTCTTT.

The chain employs TRBV11-1 and TRBJ2-4; possible D gene TRBD1, 5 bases. V was trimmed by 5 bases and J by 5 bases, leaving 13 bases between them. The germline V gene encodes CDR1 SGHAT and CDR2 FQDESV (reference sequence). The length of the CDR3 is 14 residues. CDR3 DNA: TGTGCCAGCAGCCAATCAGGACAAGAAAACATTCAGTACTTC. Protein product: CASSQSGQENIQYF.

CDR3 sequence: CATSIYRSSYNEQFF. DNA of the CDR3: TGTGCCACCAGCATATACAGAAGCTCCTACAATGAGCAGTTCTTC. This chain connects TRBV15 to TRBJ2-1; unclear D gene. Germline CDR1 is LNHNV and CDR2 is YYDKDF (reference sequence). Between the trimmed V and J ends, which lost 4 bases and 0 bases, there was a span of 10 bases. The CDR3 has 15 amino acids.

CDR3: CASSRPGQGFSYEQYF. The DNA for the CDR3 is TGTGCCAGCAGCCGCCCGGGACAGGGTTTTTCCTACGAGCAGTACTTC. J is TRBJ2-7 and V is TRBV5-8, with TRBD1 matching 9 bases. The germline CDR1 and CDR2 sequences are SGHTS and YDEGEE. Losses at the gene ends were 4 bases for V and 1 base for J; bases not matched to a gene: 9. The length of the CDR3 is 16 residues.

The chain recombines TRBV28 with TRBJ1-3, with D perhaps matching TRBD1 (5 bases). Germline CDR1 MDHEN, CDR2 SYDVKM. V was trimmed by 10 bases and J by 1 base, leaving 11 bases between them. There are 13 residues in the CDR3. Here the CDR3 reads CAISQGSGNTIYF. The CDR3 coding sequence is TGTGCCATCAGCCAGGGTTCTGGAAACACCATATATTTT. The whole variable domain, filled in from reference TRBV28 and TRBJ1-3, reads DVKVTQSSRYLVKRTGEKVFLECVQDMDHENMFWYRQDPGLGLRLIYFSYDVKMKEKGDIPEGYSVSREKKERFSLILESASTNQTSMYLCAISQGSGNTIYFGEGSWLTVV.

The chain uses TRBV30 and TRBJ1-5, with D tentatively TRBD1 (5 bases). Trimming cost V 1 base and J 1 base, with 5 bases left between them. Germline V gene data show CDR1 as GTSNPN and CDR2 as SVGIG (reference sequence). The CDR3 covers 13 residues. The CDR3 DNA is TGTGCCTGGAGTGCAGGGAGCAATCAGCCCCAGCATTTT. It codes for CAWSAGSNQPQHF.

V gene TRBV5-1 combines with J gene TRBJ1-6; TRBD1 matches at 9 bases. Germline V gene sequence: CDR1 SGHRS, CDR2 YFSETQ. V was pared by 5 bases and J by 8 bases, with 11 bases of the junction left unmatched. The CDR3 spans 16 residues. The CDR3 DNA follows: TGCGCCAGCAGGCCCACAGGGGGCACAGTGGATTCACCCCTCCACTTT. This codes for CASRPTGGTVDSPLHF.

The chain links TRBV27 to TRBJ1-4; D not resolved. The length of the CDR3 is 15 residues. V was pared by 0 bases and J by 0 bases, with 5 bases between. Looked up from germline, CDR1 is MNHEY and CDR2 is SMNVEV (reference sequence). CDR3 sequence reads: CASSLSQATNEKLFF. CDR3 nucleotide sequence: TGTGCCAGCAGTTTATCGCAGGCAACTAATGAAAAACTGTTTTTT.

The chain joins TRBV7-6 to TRBJ2-1; 10 bases map to TRBD1. Looked up from germline, CDR1 is SGHVS and CDR2 is FNYEAQ. V lost 1 base to trimming and J lost 5 bases; unmatched junction nucleotides: 11. The CDR3 covers 18 residues. CDR3 amino acids: CASSLVVSFGTGDNEQFF. CDR3 bases: TGTGCCAGCAGCTTAGTCGTGTCTTTCGGGACAGGGGACAATGAGCAGTTCTTC.

V gene TRBV11-2 combines with J gene TRBJ2-7, with a tentative D call TRBD2 (5 bases). From germline, CDR1 is SGHAT and CDR2 FQNNGV. With 0 bases removed from V and 3 bases from J, the gap between germline ends came to 12 bases. The CDR3 is made up of 15 amino acids. CDR3 region: CASSLDRGWHYEQYF. CDR3 sequence (DNA): TGTGCCAGCAGCTTAGATCGGGGATGGCACTACGAGCAGTACTTC.

CDR3 bases: TGTGCCAGCAGCTTCCCTAGGACAGCTAGCACAGATACGCAGTATTTT. Protein sequence: CASSFPRTASTDTQYF. The chain joins TRBV5-6 to TRBJ2-3; D is perhaps TRBD1 (6 bases). Trimming took off 2 bases at V and 0 bases at J, with 13 bases between the two ends. This CDR3 comprises 16 residues. Looked up from germline, CDR1 is SGHDT and CDR2 is YYEEEE.